The present TCR beta chain was sequenced within a study of shared clonotypes between healthy human individuals. As for the study in general: The cohort had a couple of women and a few men, ages 18 to 49. Overall study results and limits: Large depth notwithstanding, sorted-subset sequencing proved incomplete by rarefaction. The genetic and exposure-history diversity represented was limited by few donors.

In the case of this clone: Its specificity is not known.

V dropped 3 bases and J dropped 2 bases, with 10 bases sitting between them. The CDR3 sequence is 14 residues long. Germline V gene lookup returns CDR1 SGHAT and CDR2 FQNNGV. The genomic DNA of each subset was split evenly across several immunoSEQ plates. Assay used: immunoSEQ multiplex PCR; TCRdb lists only in-frame clones, some missing. The repertoire holds roughly 1,600,000 clones, with 98% as singletons. What was sequenced was naive CD4+ T cells sorted from blood. Subset indicated: CD45RA+ positively selected. The chain couples TRBV11-2 to TRBJ1-2; D is possibly TRBD1 (6 bases). This TCR came from a man between 25 and 39 years old in good health. The CDR3 protein is CASSFHQGNYGYTF. CDR3 bases: TGTGCCAGCAGCTTTCATCAGGGGAACTATGGCTACACCTTC.